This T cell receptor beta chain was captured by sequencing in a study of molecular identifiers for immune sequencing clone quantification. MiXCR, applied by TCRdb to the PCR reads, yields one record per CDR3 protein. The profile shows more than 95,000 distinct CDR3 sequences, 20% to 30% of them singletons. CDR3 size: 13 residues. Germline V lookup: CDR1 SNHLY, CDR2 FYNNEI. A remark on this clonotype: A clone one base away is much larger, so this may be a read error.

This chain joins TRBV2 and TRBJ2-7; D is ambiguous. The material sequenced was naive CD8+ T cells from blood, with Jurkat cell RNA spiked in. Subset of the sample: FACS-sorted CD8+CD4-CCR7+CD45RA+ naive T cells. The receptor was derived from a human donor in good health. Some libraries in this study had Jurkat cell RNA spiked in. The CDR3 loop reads CASCDFRFYEQYF. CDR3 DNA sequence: TGTGCCAGCTGTGACTTCAGATTCTACGAGCAGTACTTC.